Here is one T cell receptor beta chain with its context. Its antigen remains unknown. RNA was extracted from bulk tissue without any cell sorting. The normal lung tissue was taken more than 3 cm from the tumor edge. The entry originates in a study of tumor and adjacent non-tumor tissue in lung cancer. Overall study context: On average, productive TCRbeta reads reached about 4.17 million per sample. Study-wide points: Higher tumor TCR diversity was associated with shorter survival. Significantly higher TCR diversity was found in tumor than normal lung. Top 100 clones took a larger repertoire share in normal lung.

TCRbeta libraries were built with three rounds of nested PCR, modified from ARM-PCR. TCRdb itself ran the multiplex PCR reads through MiXCR, one entry per CDR3 protein. The table shows about 50,000 distinct CDR3 sequences, with about 70% occurring only once. CDR1 is MGHRA, CDR2 YSYEKL, per germline. The CDR3 has 20 amino acids. V shed 0 bases and J 4 bases; nucleotides not matched to a gene: 16. V is TRBV4-1 and J is TRBJ2-2, with 8 bases lining up with TRBD2. The TCR originated in a woman aged 60 to 75 with non-small cell lung cancer. Sequenced: distant non-tumor lung tissue. The CDR3 coding sequence is TGCGCCAGCAGCCAAGAGCGGCTAAGGACTAGCAATAGGACCACCGGGGAGCTGTTTTTT. Encoded protein: CASSQERLRTSNRTTGELFF.